The rows below give T cell receptor beta chains drawn from one sample of a study of blood T cell repertoires in COVID-19. Assay used: immunoSEQ multiplex PCR; TCRdb lists only in-frame clones, some missing. This table has over 35,000 clones, 86% appearing once. Sequenced: peripheral blood. The receptor set was obtained from a man in his fifties or sixties with active COVID-19. The CDR3 runs from the conserved cysteine through the conserved F or W. Each record gives: D gene, clone size, V gene, J gene, CDR3 DNA, CDR3 protein. D genes are given only for firm matches. The listing skips clone size in some rows; elsewhere it reads once, few, many or a size class.

>.|.|TRBV27|TRBJ2-6
TGTGCCAGCACCCCACACCCTGGGGGGTCCGGGGCCAACGTCCTGACTTTC
CASTPHPGGSGANVLTF
>.|.|TRBV9|TRBJ1-1
TGTGCCAGCAGCGTAAGGCCCCAAGAGGGCACTGAAGCTTTCTTT
CASSVRPQEGTEAFF
>TRBD1|.|TRBV4-2|TRBJ2-5
TGTGCCAGCAGCCAAGGGTCCCAGGGGGCGCCAGAGACCCAGTACTTC
CASSQGSQGAPETQYF
>TRBD2|.|TRBV18|TRBJ2-7
TGTGCCAGCTCACGCACTAGCGGGAGGGATGACGTGCAGTACTTC
CASSRTSGRDDVQYF
>TRBD2|once|TRBV19|TRBJ2-3
TGTGCCAGTAGTATGACTAGCGGGAGCCCAGATACGCAGTATTTT
CASSMTSGSPDTQYF
>.|.|TRBV10-2|TRBJ2-2
TGCGCCAGCATGGCCCAATGGAACACCGGGGAGCTGTTTTTT
CASMAQWNTGELFF
>.|.|TRBV28|TRBJ2-1
TGTGCCAGCAGTAAACAGGGCAATGAGCAGTTCTTC
CASSKQGNEQFF
>.|.|TRBV25-1|TRBJ1-4
TGTGCCAGCAGTGAAGGAGGAAATGAAAAACTGTTTTTT
CASSEGGNEKLFF
>.|.|TRBV3-1/TRBV3-2|TRBJ2-7
TGTGCCAGCAGCCATAGCTCCTACGAGCAGTACTTC
CASSHSSYEQYF
>.|few|TRBV6-5|TRBJ2-3
TGTGCCAGCAGGTCTGGGCCGATCGCAGGAGATACGCAGTATTTT
CASRSGPIAGDTQYF
>.|.|TRBV7-9|TRBJ1-2
TGTGCCAGCAGCTTAGGAGCCTATGGCTACACCTTC
CASSLGAYGYTF
>.|few|TRBV6-2/TRBV6-3|TRBJ2-7
TGTGCCAGCAGTTTCGGACTCTCCGTCACCAGCTACGAGCAGTACTTC
CASSFGLSVTSYEQYF
>TRBD1|.|TRBV7-9|TRBJ2-7
TGTGCCAGCAGCCTGCCGGGACAGGAGCCCTACGAGCAGTACTTC
CASSLPGQEPYEQYF
>.|.|TRBV7-8|TRBJ2-1
TGTGCCAGCAGCTCGATAGACAGCTCCTACAATGAGCAGTTCTTC
CASSSIDSSYNEQFF
>.|.|TRBV15|TRBJ1-2
TGTGCCACCAGCAGAGGGGGCAACTATGGCTACACCTTC
CATSRGGNYGYTF
>.|.|TRBV18|TRBJ2-2
TGTGCCAGCTATTCGGGGTTCGGGAGCACCGGGGAGCTGTTTTTT
CASYSGFGSTGELFF
>.|few|TRBV6-6|TRBJ2-2
TGTGCCAGCAGTTACCCAGAGAACACCGGGGAGCTGTTTTTT
CASSYPENTGELFF
>TRBD1|few|TRBV2|TRBJ1-4
TGTGCCAGCAGTGATTCTACAGGGGCTACTGAAAAACTGTTTTTT
CASSDSTGATEKLFF
>TRBD1|.|TRBV29-1|TRBJ1-2
TGCAGCGATACAGGGGCGGGCGGCTACACCTTC
CSDTGAGGYTF
>.|.|TRBV7-3|TRBJ2-2
TGTGCCAGCAGCCCCCGCACTACTAACGCGAACACCGGGGAGCTGTTTTTT
CASSPRTTNANTGELFF
>.|once|TRBV27|TRBJ1-4
TGTGCCAGCAGTTTCCAGGAAGGAAAACTGTTTTTT
CASSFQEGKLFF
>.|.|TRBV21-1|TRBJ2-2
TGTGCCAGCATCCCTCTCGGCAGGGGGCCTTTCGGGGAGCTGTTTTTT
CASIPLGRGPFGELFF
>TRBD1|.|TRBV7-3|TRBJ2-1
TGTGCCAGCAGCTTAACCGGGACAGAAAACCAGTTCTTC
CASSLTGTENQFF
>.|.|TRBV30|TRBJ1-1
TGTGCCTGGAGCCCCGGGGCCGCGGGGAAAGCTTTCTTT
CAWSPGAAGKAFF
>TRBD1|.|TRBV4-1|TRBJ1-5
TGCGCCAGCAGCCAGGGGACAGGGACCGTAACCTATAGCAATCAGCCCCAGCATTTT
CASSQGTGTVTYSNQPQHF
>TRBD2|.|TRBV5-4|TRBJ2-7
TGTGCCAGCAGCCCCCTACTAGCGGGAGCCCACGAGCAGTACTTC
CASSPLLAGAHEQYF
>.|once|TRBV7-9|TRBJ1-1
TGTGCCAGCAGCTTACTGACAGGCTTAATGAACACTGAAGCTTTCTTT
CASSLLTGLMNTEAFF
>.|.|TRBV5-4|TRBJ2-5
TGTGCCAGCAGCTGGCGGGCGAAAATTGGGCAAGAGACCCAGTACTTC
CASSWRAKIGQETQYF
>TRBD1|.|TRBV3-1/TRBV3-2|TRBJ2-5
TGTGCCAGCAGCCACGGGGACAGGGGAGGGGAGACCCAGTACTTC
CASSHGDRGGETQYF
>.|.|TRBV18|TRBJ1-4
TGTGCCAGCTCACAGGGGATTGAGGAAAAACTGTTTTTT
CASSQGIEEKLFF
>.|once|TRBV19|TRBJ2-7
TGTGCCAGTAGTACACAACCCCGGACAGCCTACGAGCAGTACTTC
CASSTQPRTAYEQYF
>.|once|TRBV2|TRBJ2-7
TGTGCCAGCAGCCCGGACTATAACTCCTACGAGCAGTACTTC
CASSPDYNSYEQYF
>TRBD1|.|TRBV3-1/TRBV3-2|TRBJ2-1
TGTGCCAGCAGCCCTAAATACTCCGGGACAGGGACCTACAATGAGCAGTTCTTC
CASSPKYSGTGTYNEQFF
>TRBD2|.|TRBV6-2/TRBV6-3|TRBJ2-2
TGTGCCAGCAGTTACGGGACTAGCGGCGGGGAGCTGTTTTTT
CASSYGTSGGELFF
>TRBD2|.|TRBV28|TRBJ2-4
TGTGCCAGCAGTGGGGCTAGCGGAAACATTCAGTACTTC
CASSGASGNIQYF
>.|.|TRBV27|TRBJ1-1
TGTGCCAGCAGCTTAACCGTTACGGGCACTGAAGCTTTCTTT
CASSLTVTGTEAFF
>TRBD1|.|TRBV9|TRBJ2-5
TGTGCCAGCAGCGTGGCAACAGGGGGTCAAGAGACCCAGTACTTC
CASSVATGGQETQYF
>TRBD2|.|TRBV7-6|TRBJ2-1
TGTGCCAGCAGCTTAGACTCTAGCGGGAGCTCCTACAATGAGCAGTTCTTC
CASSLDSSGSSYNEQFF
>TRBD2|.|TRBV6-5|TRBJ2-1
TGTGCCAGCAGTTCGGGACTAGCGGGAGGGAATGAGCAGTTCTTC
CASSSGLAGGNEQFF
>.|.|TRBV7-3|TRBJ1-1
TGTGCCAGCAGCTTAAGGGCAGGGTCGTTGAACACTGAAGCTTTCTTT
CASSLRAGSLNTEAFF
>TRBD1|.|TRBV4-2|TRBJ2-5
TGTGCCAGCAGCCAAGAGGGACAGCAAGAGACCCAGTACTTC
CASSQEGQQETQYF
>TRBD2|.|TRBV27|TRBJ2-5
TGTGCCAGCAGTTTGGCTAGCGGGAGAGCCCTGGGGGGGACCCAGTACTTC
CASSLASGRALGGTQYF
>.|.|TRBV4-1|TRBJ1-2
TGCGCCAGCAGCCAAGACTGGGGCCAGACGCTAGGCTATGGCTACACCTTC
CASSQDWGQTLGYGYTF
>.|.|TRBV3-1/TRBV3-2|TRBJ2-7
TGTGCCAGCAGCCAAGGACAGGCTTACTCCTACGAGCAGTACTTC
CASSQGQAYSYEQYF
>.|.|TRBV4-1|TRBJ2-1
TGCGCCAGCAGCCAAGGCAACGGTGAGCAGTTCTTC
CASSQGNGEQFF
>TRBD2|once|TRBV9|TRBJ2-7
TGTGCCAGCAGCCCATCTACTAGCGGGGTAAACGAGCAGTACTTC
CASSPSTSGVNEQYF
>.|.|TRBV5-5|TRBJ2-1
TGTGCCAGCAGCTACCTGGCGGGATCCCCTTTCTCCTACAATGAGCAGTTCTTC
CASSYLAGSPFSYNEQFF
>TRBD2|.|TRBV4-1|TRBJ2-3
TGCGCCAGCAGCCAAGTGGTAAGAACTAGCGGGAGTCCCACAGATACGCAGTATTTT
CASSQVVRTSGSPTDTQYF
>.|.|TRBV29-1|TRBJ2-1
TGCAGCGTTGAGACGGACACCTACAATGAGCAGTTCTTC
CSVETDTYNEQFF
>TRBD2|.|TRBV5-1|TRBJ2-3
TGCGCCAGCGCCTCAGGGTGGGCTAGCGGGAGTGACAATACGCAGTATTTT
CASASGWASGSDNTQYF
>.|.|TRBV19|TRBJ1-2
TGTGCCAGTAGTACCCTCGGTGGCTACACCTTC
CASSTLGGYTF
>TRBD2|.|TRBV6-5|TRBJ2-7
TGTGCCACGGCACTAGCGGAACCCTACGAGCAGTACTTC
CATALAEPYEQYF